Reported below is one T cell receptor (beta chain). Antigen specificity is unknown. This entry belongs to a study of shared clonotypes between healthy human individuals. The naive CD8 fraction comprised CD45RO-negative cells positively selected for CCR7 and excluded terminally differentiated effector memory CD45RA+ cells. CDR1 SNHLY and CDR2 FYNNEI come from the germline V gene. This CDR3 has 15 amino acids. V lost 8 bases and J lost 3, with 20 bases in between. Study-wide points: There were few donors, and this limited the genetic and exposure-history diversity represented.

The assay was carried out at the deep level. Clones were sequenced by immunoSEQ multiplex PCR, and TCRdb holds only the in-frame ones, with some missing. The data show some 2.1 million clones, 85% to 95% seen once. The chain employs TRBV2 and TRBJ2-7; D tentatively reads TRBD1 or TRBD2 (5 bases each). The sequencing sample was made of naive CD8+ T cells from PBMCs. This receptor was identified in a man younger than 35 in good health. Some clones in this sample may be carry-over from other donors' samples. CDR3 region: CASRRAGTVNYEQYF. CDR3 nucleotide sequence: TGTGCCAGCCGCCGAGCTGGGACGGTTAACTACGAGCAGTACTTC. Full variable domain (outside the CDR3, taken from reference TRBV2 and TRBJ2-7): EPEVTQTPSHQVTQMGQEVILRCVPISNHLYFYWYRQILGQKVEFLVSFYNNEISEKSEIFDDQFSVERPDGSNFTLKIRSTKLEDSAMYFCASRRAGTVNYEQYFGPGTRLTVT.